The 25 T cell receptor beta chains listed next were all sequenced from one sample in a study of T cells in Graves' hyperthyroidism and ophthalmopathy. Researchers took RNA transcripts and amplified the TCR beta CDR3 regions from them. A set of HTBI primers served as the primers for a first-round RT-PCR of the TCR CDR3. Each CDR3 protein is one row after TCRdb ran MiXCR on the multiplex PCR reads. The data show some 510,000 distinct CDR3 sequences, with about half seen just once and about 8.2% held by the top ten. The specimen was peripheral blood or thyroid tissue (not recorded which). All receptors derive from a young woman with Graves' hyperthyroidism.

This chain links TRBV15 with TRBJ1-6; weak D call: TRBD1 (5 bases). The CDR3 has 12 residues. Trimming removed 5 bases from V and 10 bases from J, with 9 bases in between. Germline values: CDR1 LNHNV, CDR2 YYDKDF (reference sequence). The CDR3 region has the DNA TGTGCCACCAGCGGCCAGGGCTCACCCCTCCACTTT. It is translated as CATSGQGSPLHF.

This clonotype was found many times. The J gene is TRBJ2-5, the V gene TRBV7-2; TRBD1 agrees at 7 bases. The CDR3 covers 13 residues. V lost 7 bases, J lost 5 bases, and 7 bases stayed unmatched. Germline V gene data show CDR1 as SGHTA and CDR2 as FQGNSA. CDR3 nucleotides: TGTGCCAGCAACCAGGGGGTAGCGGAGACCCAGTACTTC. Its protein product is CASNQGVAETQYF.

The chain combines TRBV10-3 with TRBJ2-5; 8 bases map to TRBD2. The DNA end is more similar to TRBJ2-7, so the J call may be wrong. Germline loops: CDR1 ENHRY, CDR2 SYGVKD. This CDR3 comprises 13 residues. CDR3 in DNA: TGTGCCGCCAAGCGGGAGTGGAGTTACGAGCAGTACTTC. Protein product: CAAKREWSYEQYF.

The J gene is TRBJ2-7, the V gene TRBV7-2; no clear D. Trimming left V 8 bases short and J 2 bases short, with 10 bases between. The CDR3 runs 12 residues. Germline CDR1 and CDR2: SGHTA and FQGNSA. CDR3 in amino acids: CASGRMAYEQYF. CDR3 DNA: TGTGCCAGCGGAAGGATGGCCTACGAGCAGTACTTC.

The V call is TRBV19, the J call TRBJ2-2; the D gene is possibly TRBD2 (5 bases). Germline V gene data show CDR1 as LNHDA and CDR2 as SQIVND (reference sequence). This CDR3 comprises 14 residues. V shed 6 bases and J shed 5 bases, with 13 bases lying between them. The CDR3 protein is CASSQTPGTGELFF. CDR3 DNA sequence: TGTGCCAGTAGCCAGACCCCGGGGACCGGGGAGCTGTTTTTT.

This clonotype was observed a few times. This rearrangement joins TRBV15 to TRBJ1-2; the D gene is possibly TRBD1 (6 bases). The V end was cut by 0 bases, the J end by 6 bases, with 26 bases between. The CDR3 spans 19 residues. Germline assignment: CDR1 LNHNV and CDR2 YYDKDF (reference sequence). The CDR3 DNA sequence: TGTGCCACCAGCAGAGATTTGGGGGCAGAAAAGCTCCGGATTAATGGCTACACCTTC. Translated, it gives CATSRDLGAEKLRINGYTF.

This chain connects TRBV12-3 or TRBV12-4 to TRBJ1-1; no firm D call. The germline V and J ends were trimmed by 3 bases and 0 bases, with 5 bases remaining between them. The length of the CDR3 is 13 residues. The CDR3 sequence: CASSFPVNTEAFF. Here the CDR3 DNA reads TGTGCCAGCAGTTTTCCGGTGAACACTGAAGCTTTCTTT.

V gene TRBV5-1 combines with J gene TRBJ2-7, with 14 positions matching TRBD2. CDR1 SGHRS and CDR2 YFSETQ come from the germline V gene. Unmatched junction bases numbered 0, after V lost 5 bases and J lost 2 bases. The CDR3 has 14 residues. The CDR3 nucleotides are TGCGCCAGCAGGACTAGCGGGGGGGCCTACGAGCAGTACTTC. As protein: CASRTSGGAYEQYF.

The rearrangement links TRBV7-2 to TRBJ2-5; perhaps D is TRBD1 or TRBD2 (5 bases each). CDR1 and CDR2 (germline): SGHTA, FQGNSA. The germline V and J ends were trimmed by 1 base and 5 bases, with 11 bases remaining between them. CDR3 length: 14 residues. The CDR3 loop reads CASSLEGGTETQYF. The CDR3 bases are TGTGCCAGCAGCTTAGAAGGTGGGACGGAGACCCAGTACTTC.

Comment on this clonotype: Possible read error: a much larger clone is one base away. This chain connects TRBV7-6 to TRBJ1-5, with 7 bases matching TRBD1. Looked up from germline, CDR1 is SGHVS and CDR2 is FNYEAQ. This CDR3 contains 14 residues. As DNA, the CDR3 is TGTGCCAGCAGGTTAGCAGGGGGACATCAGCCCCAGCATTTT. Translated: CASRLAGGHQPQHF. The whole variable domain, remainder taken from reference TRBV7-6 and TRBJ1-5, is GAGVSQSPRYKVTKRGQDVALRCDPISGHVSLYWYRQALGQGPEFLTYFNYEAQQDKSGLPNDRFSAERPEGSISTLTIQRTEQRDSAMYRCASRLAGGHQPQHFGDGTRLSIL.

The V gene is TRBV2, the J gene TRBJ2-3, with 8 bases fitting TRBD2. V trimming: 8 bases; J trimming: 4 bases; junction bases outside the gene matches: 8. Germline V gene lookup returns CDR1 SNHLY and CDR2 FYNNEI. There are 14 residues in the CDR3. The DNA for the CDR3 is TGTGCCAGCGCGGATAGCGGGACCTCAGATACGCAGTATTTT. Amino acids: CASADSGTSDTQYF.

The sample holds a few counts of this clonotype. The chain carries TRBV20-1 and TRBJ2-5; possible D gene TRBD2, 5 bases. Germline V gives CDR1 DFQATT, CDR2 SNEGSKA (reference sequence). The length of the CDR3 is 14 residues. V was clipped by 2 bases and J by 5 bases, with 15 bases between them. The CDR3 region is CSARPLGSLETQYF. CDR3 bases: TGCAGTGCTAGACCCCTGGGGAGCCTGGAGACCCAGTACTTC.

The CDR3 spells CASSASVGGMNTEAFF. CDR3 nucleotides: TGTGCCAGCAGCGCATCTGTGGGGGGAATGAACACTGAAGCTTTCTTT. The chain carries TRBV9 and TRBJ1-1, with D possibly TRBD1 on 5 matching bases. Germline-derived CDR1 and CDR2 are SGDLS and YYNGEE. Trimming cost V 3 bases and J 0 bases, with 15 bases left between them. The CDR3 covers 16 residues.

The chain combines TRBV25-1 with TRBJ2-7, with 7 bases identical to TRBD1. Germline lookup yields CDR1 MGHDK and CDR2 SYGVNS. V dropped 2 bases and J dropped 2; count of bases not matched to a gene: 3. The CDR3 sequence is 14 residues long. As DNA, the CDR3 is TGTGCCAGCAGTGAACGGGACAGCGCCTACGAGCAGTACTTC. Residues: CASSERDSAYEQYF.

This clonotype occurred a few times. This chain joins TRBV5-1 and TRBJ1-2; no clear D gene. Trimming took off 0 bases at V and 3 bases at J, with 9 bases between the two ends. CDR3 length: 14 amino acids. Germline V gives CDR1 SGHRS, CDR2 YFSETQ. The CDR3 DNA reads as TGCGCCAGCAGCTTGGGTTTGAGGGACTATGGCTACACCTTC. Translation gives CASSLGLRDYGYTF.

There are a few counts of this clonotype. The chain couples TRBV12-3 or TRBV12-4 to TRBJ2-5; perhaps TRBD1 as D (5 bases). The CDR3 has 14 residues. With 3 bases removed from V and 4 bases from J, the gap between germline ends came to 12 bases. The CDR3 sequence: CASSFPGSGETQYF. CDR3 DNA sequence: TGTGCCAGCAGTTTCCCAGGGTCTGGAGAGACCCAGTACTTC.

This clonotype was counted at least ten times. The chain is built from TRBV7-9 and TRBJ2-7, with D possibly TRBD1 on 5 matching bases. Trimming left V 3 bases short and J 3 bases short, with 9 bases between. CDR1 is SEHNR and CDR2 is FQNEAQ in the germline V gene (reference sequence). This CDR3 region has 13 residues. The CDR3 here is CASSLGRDYEQYF. CDR3 sequence (DNA): TGTGCCAGCAGCTTGGGCAGGGACTACGAGCAGTACTTC.

The sample holds a few counts of this clonotype. The chain carries TRBV7-2 and TRBJ1-1; weak D call: TRBD1 (5 bases). Germline V CDR1 and CDR2: SGHTA, FQGNSA. The CDR3 runs to 14 residues. Trimming removed 5 bases at V and 4 bases at J, with 14 bases between. The CDR3 here is CASSHLGGGTEAFF. In DNA, the CDR3 is TGTGCCAGCAGCCACCTTGGGGGGGGCACTGAAGCTTTCTTT.

This clonotype was seen a few times. This chain connects TRBV5-1 to TRBJ2-7; 7 bases map to TRBD1. The V and J ends lost 4 bases and 5 bases, in that order; junction bases with no gene match: 9. There are 14 residues in the CDR3. Germline loops: CDR1 SGHRS, CDR2 YFSETQ. This CDR3 reads CASSLGQYIDEQYF. Written as DNA, the CDR3 is TGCGCCAGCAGCCTGGGACAGTACATCGACGAGCAGTACTTC.

This clonotype has only a few counts. This chain uses TRBV12-3 or TRBV12-4 with TRBJ2-6, with D unclear. Trimming shortened V by 10 bases and J by 4 bases, and 20 bases separated the two germline ends. The CDR3 loop spans 16 amino acids. The CDR3 nucleotides are TGTGCCAACCCCAGGACGAAGCAGTCGGGGGCCAACGTCCTGACTTTC. Its protein is CANPRTKQSGANVLTF.

Turning to this clonotype: The DNA is left out, because the CDR3 cannot be placed on it with certainty; the CDR3 is given as TCRdb lists it. The chain joins TRBV24-1 to TRBJ1-5. The CDR3 has 21 amino acids, counting both end residues. Looked up from germline, CDR1 is KGHDR and CDR2 is SFDVKD. Here the CDR3 reads CATSDGGYNEKLFFGSGTQHF.

There are a few counts of this clonotype. This chain connects TRBV11-2 to TRBJ1-5; 9 bases align to TRBD1. Germline CDR1 SGHAT, CDR2 FQNNGV. The V gene end was trimmed by 5 bases and the J gene end by 5 bases; junction bases not matched to a gene: 10. The length of the CDR3 is 16 residues. CDR3 nucleotide sequence: TGTGCCAGCAGCCACTCTCCGGGACAGGGTCATCAGCCCCAGCATTTT. The encoded protein is CASSHSPGQGHQPQHF.

CDR3 in amino acids: CASSGEGFGLLTTNEKLFF. CDR3 nucleotides: TGTGCCAGTAGCGGGGAAGGCTTCGGGCTTTTGACAACTAATGAAAAACTGTTTTTT. J is TRBJ1-4 and V is TRBV19; no clear D. V was trimmed by 6 bases and J by 0 bases, leaving 23 bases between them. This CDR3 contains 19 residues. Germline loops: CDR1 LNHDA, CDR2 SQIVND (reference sequence).

The chain carries TRBV9 and TRBJ2-5; D may match TRBD1 or TRBD2 (6 bases each). CDR1 and CDR2 from the germline V gene are SGDLS and YYNGEE. The CDR3 length is 14 residues. V was clipped by 3 bases and J by 5 bases, with 14 bases between them. In DNA form, the CDR3 reads TGTGCCAGCAGCGAGGGGGGCCCGCTGGAGACCCAGTACTTC. Its protein product is CASSEGGPLETQYF. The variable domain in full, with the rest retrieved from reference TRBV9 and TRBJ2-5, is DSGVTQTPKHLITATGQRVTLRCSPRSGDLSVYWYQQSLDQGLQFLIQYYNGEERAKGNILERFSAQQFPDLHSELNLSSLELGDSALYFCASSEGGPLETQYFGPGTRLLVL.

This clonotype was seen a few times. V usage is TRBV7-8 and J usage is TRBJ1-2; D gene uncertain. Per the germline V gene, CDR1 is SGHVS and CDR2 is FQNEAQ. V was cut by 5 bases and J by 3 bases, with 10 bases left in between. The CDR3 sequence is 13 residues long. The CDR3 loop reads CASSPPGDYGYTF. The CDR3 DNA follows: TGTGCCAGCAGCCCTCCCGGGGACTATGGCTACACCTTC.